One sample yielded the 21 T cell receptor beta chains listed below, sequenced in a study of cytomegalovirus exposure and HLA in healthy donors. The method was immunoSEQ multiplex PCR; TCRdb's version includes in-frame clones alone and lacks a portion of them. Of about 130,000 clones detected, less than 95% appear once; the ten largest clones hold 1.8%. The sample comprised PBMCs. All receptors come from a man in his late teens or twenties in good health and CMV-seropositive.

The chain couples TRBV4-1 to TRBJ2-1, with 9 bases identical to TRBD1. Trimming cost V 1 base and J 3 bases; bases outside gene matches: 4. The CDR3 spans 16 residues. From germline, CDR1 is MGHRA and CDR2 YSYEKL. CDR3 sequence: CASSQGDRARYNEQFF. The CDR3 nucleotides are TGCGCCAGCAGCCAAGGGGACAGGGCCCGCTACAATGAGCAGTTCTTC.

The CDR3 DNA reads TGTGCCAGCAGCCAAGAAAAGGGGGACAGGGTATCAGTGGGCTACACCTTC. Protein sequence: CASSQEKGDRVSVGYTF. This sequence joins TRBV4-2 and TRBJ1-2, with 9 positions matching TRBD1. The germline gives CDR1 LGHNA, CDR2 YNFKEQ. There are 17 residues in the CDR3. V was pared by 0 bases and J by 8 bases, with 13 bases of the junction left unmatched.

As to this clone: The sample has other DNA sequences that encode this CDR3 too. The CDR3 nucleotides are TGTGCCAGCAGTTTGCAGGGGCCAGATACGCAGTATTTT. Its protein product is CASSLQGPDTQYF. This sequence joins TRBV28 and TRBJ2-3; D possibly corresponds to TRBD1 (6 bases). With 3 bases removed from V and 4 bases from J, the gap between germline ends came to 8 bases. CDR3 size: 13 residues. CDR1 is MDHEN, CDR2 SYDVKM, per germline.

The genes are TRBV9 and TRBJ2-1, with 10 nucleotides matching TRBD2. Germline assignment: CDR1 SGDLS and CDR2 YYNGEE. CDR3 length equals 16 residues. Unmatched junction bases numbered 10, after V lost 6 bases and J lost 4 bases. CDR3 sequence (DNA): TGTGCCAGCACCCGACGGGCTAGCGGGAGTTACAATGAGCAGTTCTTC. This translates into CASTRRASGSYNEQFF.

This clone appeared once. The gene calls are TRBV10-3 and TRBJ2-7; 14 positions agree with TRBD2. The germline CDR1 and CDR2 sequences are ENHRY and SYGVKD. This CDR3 is built from 17 residues. Trimming took 6 bases from V and 0 from J; bases not matched to a gene: 7. The CDR3 region has the DNA TGTGCCATCAGGGACGGAGGGACTAGCGGGAGCTCCTACGAGCAGTACTTC. Encoded protein: CAIRDGGTSGSSYEQYF.

V usage is TRBV2 and J usage is TRBJ2-3, with TRBD2 matching 9 bases. The V gene's germline CDR1 is SNHLY and CDR2 FYNNEI. This CDR3 region has 18 residues. Trimming cost V 6 bases and J 6 bases; bases outside gene matches: 19. The CDR3 sequence is CASRRRLVSGSSRDTQYF. The CDR3 bases are TGTGCCAGCAGGAGGAGGTTGGTTAGCGGGAGCTCCCGGGATACGCAGTATTTT.

The genes are TRBV10-2 and TRBJ2-1, with 10 bases identical to TRBD2. In germline, CDR1 is WSHSY, CDR2 SAAADI. CDR3 length: 15 amino acids. V shed 4 bases and J 7 bases; nucleotides not matched to a gene: 7. This CDR3 reads CASSAASGSSNEQFF. The CDR3 coding sequence is TGCGCCAGCAGTGCCGCTAGCGGGAGCAGTAATGAGCAGTTCTTC.

A note on this clone: Compared with germline, one end of the junction differs, possibly owing to a read error. The chain carries TRBV10-3 and TRBJ2-2; a possible D gene is TRBD2 (5 bases). The length of the CDR3 is 10 residues. The germline CDR1 and CDR2 sequences are ENHRY and SYGVKD. The CDR3: CAIEHRGAVF. DNA of the CDR3: TGTGCCATCGAACACCGGGGAGCTGTTTTT.

The gene calls are TRBV6-5 and TRBJ2-1; perhaps TRBD2 as D (5 bases). V lost 2 bases and J 5 bases, leaving 10 bases between the germline ends. The CDR3 runs to 14 residues. Per the germline V gene, CDR1 is MNHEY and CDR2 is SVGAGI. The CDR3 reads CASSYERGHNEQFF. CDR3 nucleotides: TGTGCCAGCAGTTACGAGAGAGGGCACAATGAGCAGTTCTTC.

J is TRBJ2-2 and V is TRBV7-2, with no clear D. The CDR3 spans 13 residues. The V end lost 7 bases, the J end lost 7 bases, and 13 bases lay between the germline ends. The V gene's germline CDR1 is SGHTA and CDR2 FQGNSA. The CDR3 DNA follows: TGTGCCAGCACCCGTGTCCGCGGCGGGGAGCTGTTTTTT. It translates to CASTRVRGGELFF. Full variable domain (remainder filled in from reference TRBV7-2 and TRBJ2-2): GAGVSQSPSNKVTEKGKDVELRCDPISGHTALYWYRQSLGQGLEFLIYFQGNSAPDKSGLPSDRFSAERTGGSVSTLTIQRTQQEDSAVYLCASTRVRGGELFFGEGSRLTVL.

This chain links TRBV6-6 with TRBJ1-5; TRBD1 matches at 7 bases. J lost 5 bases, V lost 6 bases, and 4 bases had no gene match. The CDR3 is 13 amino acids. Germline V gene lookup returns CDR1 MNHNY and CDR2 SVGAGI (reference sequence). CDR3 region: CASSWGTDQPQHF. The DNA for the CDR3 is TGTGCCAGCAGCTGGGGGACAGATCAGCCCCAGCATTTT.

The chain links TRBV5-1 to TRBJ2-3; 14 bases agree with TRBD2. This CDR3 is 17 amino acids long. CDR1 SGHRS and CDR2 YFSETQ come from the germline V gene. J gave up 0 bases and V 0 bases, and 0 bases lay outside the gene matches. The CDR3: CASSLGLAGGSTDTQYF. CDR3 DNA sequence: TGCGCCAGCAGCTTGGGACTAGCGGGAGGGAGCACAGATACGCAGTATTTT. The complete variable domain, with remaining parts taken from reference TRBV5-1 and TRBJ2-3, reads KAGVTQTPRYLIKTRGQQVTLSCSPISGHRSVSWYQQTPGQGLQFLFEYFSETQRNKGNFPGRFSGRQFSNSRSEMNVSTLELGDSALYLCASSLGLAGGSTDTQYFGPGTRLTVL.

This chain connects TRBV5-1 to TRBJ2-3; 11 bases fit TRBD2. In germline, CDR1 is SGHRS, CDR2 YFSETQ. After removal of 2 bases from V and 0 bases from J, the junction contained 2 bases not matched to a gene. The CDR3 has 16 residues. The CDR3 protein is CASSLRTSGSTDTQYF. The DNA of the CDR3 is TGCGCCAGCAGCTTACGGACTAGCGGGAGCACAGATACGCAGTATTTT.

This chain links TRBV4-1 with TRBJ1-2, with no clear D. The CDR3 spans 14 residues. V lost 4 bases to trimming and J lost 5 bases, with 14 bases between them. Germline V gene data show CDR1 as MGHRA and CDR2 as YSYEKL. This CDR3 is CASSPVRSEYGYTF. In DNA form, the CDR3 reads TGCGCCAGCAGCCCAGTTCGTAGCGAATATGGCTACACCTTC.

This clone was seen a single time. The chain combines TRBV6-5 with TRBJ1-2; a weak D match, TRBD1 (6 bases). CDR1 is MNHEY and CDR2 is SVGAGI in the germline V gene. This CDR3 contains 16 residues. Trimming took off 0 bases at V and 6 bases at J, with 17 bases between the two ends. CDR3 amino acids: CASSYSRTAQRDGYTF. The CDR3 DNA reads as TGTGCCAGCAGTTACTCGCGGACAGCACAAAGGGATGGCTACACCTTC.

V gene TRBV30 combines with J gene TRBJ2-7, with 12 bases aligning to TRBD2. V was clipped by 3 bases and J by 0 bases; unmatched bases: 3. CDR1 is GTSNPN and CDR2 is SVGIG in the germline V gene (reference sequence). The CDR3 is made up of 15 amino acids. CDR3 bases: TGTGCCTGGAGAGGACTAGCGGGAAGCTCCTACGAGCAGTACTTC. Its protein is CAWRGLAGSSYEQYF. Complete variable domain (other parts from reference TRBV30 and TRBJ2-7): SQTIHQWPATLVQPVGSPLSLECTVEGTSNPNLYWYRQAAGRGLQLLFYSVGIGQISSEVPQNLSASRPQDRQFILSSKKLLLSDSGFYLCAWRGLAGSSYEQYFGPGTRLTVT.

This clone was picked up a small number of times. This CDR3 is CASTTGAHEQYF. CDR3 sequence (DNA): TGCGCCAGCACGACAGGGGCCCACGAGCAGTACTTC. The chain uses TRBV10-2 and TRBJ2-7, with 8 bases aligning to TRBD1. V lost 7 bases to trimming and J lost 5 bases; unmatched junction nucleotides: 4. Per the germline V gene, CDR1 is WSHSY and CDR2 is SAAADI. CDR3 size: 12 residues.

The CDR3 DNA is TGCGCCAGCAGCCGTACAGGGGGCGCCGGAGATACGCAGTATTTT. Translating gives CASSRTGGAGDTQYF. This chain uses TRBV5-1 with TRBJ2-3; TRBD1 matches at 9 bases. After removal of 4 bases from V and 5 bases from J, the junction contained 8 bases not matched to a gene. Germline V gene lookup returns CDR1 SGHRS and CDR2 YFSETQ. The CDR3 covers 15 residues. The whole variable domain, filled in from reference TRBV5-1 and TRBJ2-3, reads KAGVTQTPRYLIKTRGQQVTLSCSPISGHRSVSWYQQTPGQGLQFLFEYFSETQRNKGNFPGRFSGRQFSNSRSEMNVSTLELGDSALYLCASSRTGGAGDTQYFGPGTRLTVL.

The chain links TRBV29-1 to TRBJ2-7; tentative D call: TRBD1 (6 bases). The CDR3 is 14 amino acids. From germline, CDR1 is SQVTM and CDR2 ANQGSEA. The germline V and J ends were trimmed by 5 bases and 3 bases, with 17 bases remaining between them. The CDR3 protein is CSVTGTTSLYEQYF. CDR3 coding DNA: TGCAGCGTTACCGGGACAACTTCCCTCTACGAGCAGTACTTC.

The chain employs TRBV7-9 and TRBJ1-5, with 9 positions matching TRBD1. Germline loops: CDR1 SEHNR, CDR2 FQNEAQ (reference sequence). V shed 5 bases, J shed 6 bases, and the junction held 8 bases outside the gene matches. The CDR3 is 15 amino acids. CDR3 in amino acids: CASSATGGGGQPQHF. The CDR3 region has the DNA TGTGCCAGCAGCGCTACAGGGGGCGGTGGTCAGCCCCAGCATTTT.

This clone was seen a single time. The V gene is TRBV10-3, the J gene TRBJ1-1, with unresolved D. This CDR3 contains 13 residues. V was pared by 7 bases and J by 4 bases, with 13 bases between. Germline V gives CDR1 ENHRY, CDR2 SYGVKD. Here the CDR3 DNA reads TGTGCCATCACCATGGACCGGGGCACTGAAGCTTTCTTT. Translating it yields CAITMDRGTEAFF.